This is a list of T cell receptor beta chains from one sample in a study of T-cell memory formation after mild COVID-19. TCRdb ran MiXCR on the 5' RACE reads and lists one entry per CDR3 protein. The sample consists of fewer than 95,000 distinct CDR3 sequences, roughly 16% of them appearing once. Input material: PBMCs or a T cell subset sorted from them (not recorded which). Receptors originate from a man younger than 35 who had mild COVID-19 (a few samples of this study predate the infection). Cell type and time point are not known. Each CDR3 is given without its conserved first and last residue. Each record gives: CDR3 protein, CDR3 length, V gene.

ASTYLLGDDYGYT 13 TRBV6-5
ASSKGQGWTEAF 12 TRBV19
ASSLIGGPGNTIY 13 TRBV12-3/TRBV12-4
ASSQVADRGRYNEQF 15 TRBV4-3
ASSQIGQGNYGYT 13 TRBV4-1
ASSQGQFSYNEQF 13 TRBV5-1
ASSPNRGLHQPQH 13 TRBV6-6
ASSRRRSGGNEQF 13 TRBV3-1
ASGHRGRNTEAF 12 TRBV5-1
ASGRTQETQY 10 TRBV6-2/TRBV6-3
ASSPRLTGELF 11 TRBV4-1
SVWTTLDNEQF 11 TRBV29-1
ASREREAGYNEQF 13 TRBV12-3/TRBV12-4
ASSSLTGTFGDTQY 14 TRBV7-8
ASSRTGFGNTIY 12 TRBV7-9
ASSLQGSGANVLT 13 TRBV4-1
ASGLGASGGAKQY 13 TRBV6-1
ASSWLGGPENIQY 13 TRBV27
ASSLIAGDPYEQY 13 TRBV7-3
ASSLGVSGIGETQY 14 TRBV5-6
ASVGGSYNEQF 11 TRBV4-1
ASSLSVVGEQY 11 TRBV27
ASSWTFEKLF 10 TRBV12-3/TRBV12-4
ASSFGRDTGANVLT 14 TRBV11-2
ASSYSSGEQY 10 TRBV6-2/TRBV6-3
ASSLFTGTYEQY 12 TRBV12-3/TRBV12-4
ASSWTGYDTDTQY 13 TRBV7-8
STGTEKETQY 10 TRBV29-1
ASSQEWPAGFEQY 13 TRBV4-3
ATSSRDRLNYGYT 13 TRBV6-6
ASSFSPPNSPLH 12 TRBV7-9
ASSQESGRLAGDTDTQY 17 TRBV4-2
ASSQGADTQY 10 TRBV6-5
SASLARGAKNIQY 13 TRBV20-1
ASRSDTSTGNTIY 13 TRBV5-1
ATSGTGVGNQPQH 13 TRBV24-1
ATSDLHNTDTQY 12 TRBV24-1
ASSGETFSNQPQH 13 TRBV7-9
ASSRSGPYSNQPQH 14 TRBV23-1
ASSPVTSGGAYNEQF 15 TRBV12-3/TRBV12-4
ASSQLADHNEQF 12 TRBV4-1
ASSFEVHQPQH 11 TRBV7-9
ASSNRLAGNEQF 12 TRBV2
ASSYLSSKGNNQPQH 15 TRBV6-6
ASSGRNRRTGELF 13 TRBV12-3/TRBV12-4
ASSFMSNEKLF 11 TRBV27
ASSLFTGGPYNEQF 14 TRBV5-1
ASSEGGGTDTQY 12 TRBV9
ASSPGDGPYNEQF 13 TRBV4-2
AIGRGIDEQY 10 TRBV27
ASSYGRTNEQF 11 TRBV6-2/TRBV6-3
ASSFATTYGYT 11 TRBV27
ASKGTNTGELF 11 TRBV12-3/TRBV12-4
SVDTTGAETQY 11 TRBV29-1
SALSGGEAKNIQY 13 TRBV20-1
ASSLRGNRGQPQH 13 TRBV5-5
ASSFFRTGRIIYSNQPQH 18 TRBV27
ASPWPLIAGTSLYQETQY 18 TRBV7-9
ASSLIGGNQPQH 12 TRBV27